Listed below are T cell receptor beta chains from one sample, sequenced in a study of blood T cell repertoires in COVID-19. Libraries were prepared by immunoSEQ multiplex PCR; TCRdb keeps only in-frame clonotypes and omits some of them. The sample holds about 26,000 clones, around 89% seen once. The source material was peripheral blood. The receptors here all came from a man between 65 and 80 years old with acute or convalescent COVID-19. The CDR3 runs from the conserved cysteine through the conserved F or W. The D gene is left open where the match is weak. For some rows the clone size is stated as once, few or many, or as a class when expanded; others skip it.

CDR3 protein: CASSTTTGGINQPQHF
CDR3 DNA: TGTGCCAGTAGTACAACTACAGGGGGCATTAATCAGCCCCAGCATTTT
D gene: TRBD1
V gene: TRBV19
clone size: .
J gene: TRBJ1-5

CDR3 protein: CASSPPVLSGPNTEAFF
CDR3 DNA: TGTGCCAGCTCACCACCCGTGCTCTCAGGGCCGAACACTGAAGCTTTCTTT
D gene: .
V gene: TRBV18
clone size: .
J gene: TRBJ1-1

CDR3 protein: CASSLAVGQPQHF
CDR3 DNA: TGTGCCAGCAGTTTAGCGGTCGGGCAGCCCCAGCATTTT
D gene: .
V gene: TRBV28
clone size: .
J gene: TRBJ1-5

CDR3 protein: CASSVGGGHTEAFF
CDR3 DNA: TGTGCCAGCAGCGTCGGAGGGGGCCACACTGAAGCTTTCTTT
D gene: TRBD1
V gene: TRBV7-2
clone size: .
J gene: TRBJ1-1

CDR3 protein: CASSRGQTVNEKLFF
CDR3 DNA: TGTGCCAGCAGCCGCGGACAGACAGTTAATGAAAAACTGTTTTTT
D gene: .
V gene: TRBV6-2/TRBV6-3
clone size: .
J gene: TRBJ1-4

CDR3 protein: CASSLHRGAYEQYF
CDR3 DNA: TGTGCCAGCAGTTTACACAGGGGGGCCTACGAGCAGTACTTC
D gene: TRBD1
V gene: TRBV28
clone size: once
J gene: TRBJ2-7

CDR3 protein: CASSVDEGRSYEQYF
CDR3 DNA: TGTGCCAGCAGCGTAGATGAGGGCCGGTCCTACGAGCAGTACTTC
D gene: .
V gene: TRBV9
clone size: .
J gene: TRBJ2-7

CDR3 protein: CASSQTIAYDGYTF
CDR3 DNA: TGTGCCAGCAGCCAGACTATAGCTTATGATGGCTACACCTTC
D gene: .
V gene: TRBV11-2
clone size: .
J gene: TRBJ1-2

CDR3 protein: CASSLRPREDLAGEKLFF
CDR3 DNA: TGTGCCAGCAGCTTACGGCCCAGGGAGGACCTAGCAGGGGAAAAACTGTTTTTT
D gene: .
V gene: TRBV7-9
clone size: .
J gene: TRBJ1-4

CDR3 protein: CASSLEGRGYSPLHF
CDR3 DNA: TGTGCCAGCAGCTTAGAGGGCAGGGGCTATTCACCCCTCCACTTT
D gene: .
V gene: TRBV7-2
clone size: .
J gene: TRBJ1-6

CDR3 protein: CASSPPGSSYNEQFF
CDR3 DNA: TGTGCCAGCTCACCACCAGGGAGCTCCTACAATGAGCAGTTCTTC
D gene: .
V gene: TRBV18
clone size: .
J gene: TRBJ2-1

CDR3 protein: CATSDLTGSYTGELFF
CDR3 DNA: TGTGCCACCAGTGATTTGACAGGGTCGTACACCGGGGAGCTGTTTTTT
D gene: .
V gene: TRBV24-1
clone size: few
J gene: TRBJ2-2

CDR3 protein: CASSSQGARYQQPQHF
CDR3 DNA: TGTGCCAGCTCATCACAGGGGGCGCGATATCAACAGCCCCAGCATTTT
D gene: TRBD1
V gene: TRBV18
clone size: once
J gene: TRBJ1-5

CDR3 protein: CASSKGQGLSGNTIYF
CDR3 DNA: TGTGCCAGCAGCAAAGGCCAGGGCCTCTCTGGAAACACCATATATTTT
D gene: .
V gene: TRBV21-1
clone size: large
J gene: TRBJ1-3

CDR3 protein: CASSLDSPVRYEQYF
CDR3 DNA: TGCGCCAGCAGCTTGGATTCCCCCGTTCGTTACGAGCAGTACTTC
D gene: .
V gene: TRBV5-1
clone size: .
J gene: TRBJ2-7

CDR3 protein: CASSVDRAGGTIYF
CDR3 DNA: TGTGCCAGCAGCGTAGACAGAGCCGGGGGCACCATATATTTT
D gene: .
V gene: TRBV7-9
clone size: .
J gene: TRBJ1-3

CDR3 protein: CASSLGYSGGEQYF
CDR3 DNA: TGTGCCAGCAGCTTAGGGTATAGCGGCGGCGAGCAGTACTTC
D gene: .
V gene: TRBV7-2
clone size: .
J gene: TRBJ2-7

CDR3 protein: CASSEGRGDTQYF
CDR3 DNA: TGTGCCAGCAGCGAAGGGAGGGGAGATACGCAGTATTTT
D gene: TRBD2
V gene: TRBV11-2
clone size: .
J gene: TRBJ2-3

CDR3 protein: CASSPLAGLAKNIQYF
CDR3 DNA: TGTGCCAGCAGTCCACTAGCGGGGTTAGCCAAAAACATTCAGTACTTC
D gene: TRBD2
V gene: TRBV28
clone size: few
J gene: TRBJ2-4

CDR3 protein: CASSILEGQGPYNEQFF
CDR3 DNA: TGTGCCAGCAGTATCCTCGAGGGACAGGGACCCTACAATGAGCAGTTCTTC
D gene: TRBD1
V gene: TRBV28
clone size: .
J gene: TRBJ2-1

CDR3 protein: CASSLWDNWREKLFF
CDR3 DNA: TGTGCCAGCAGCTTATGGGACAACTGGCGGGAAAAACTGTTTTTT
D gene: .
V gene: TRBV7-2
clone size: .
J gene: TRBJ1-4

CDR3 protein: CASRTGNQETQYF
CDR3 DNA: TGTGCCAGTAGGACAGGAAATCAAGAGACCCAGTACTTC
D gene: .
V gene: TRBV19
clone size: .
J gene: TRBJ2-5

CDR3 protein: CASSLSTSMDTQYF
CDR3 DNA: TGTGCCAGCAGCTTATCGACTAGTATGGATACGCAGTATTTT
D gene: .
V gene: TRBV6-5
clone size: .
J gene: TRBJ2-3

CDR3 protein: CASSVDPSYGYTF
CDR3 DNA: TGTGCCAGCAGCGTCGACCCTAGCTATGGCTACACCTTC
D gene: .
V gene: TRBV5-6
clone size: .
J gene: TRBJ1-2

CDR3 protein: CASSQGTGEAKLFF
CDR3 DNA: TGTGCCAGCAGCCAAGGGACAGGGGAGGCAAAACTGTTTTTT
D gene: TRBD1
V gene: TRBV3-1/TRBV3-2
clone size: .
J gene: TRBJ1-4

CDR3 protein: CASSLNTGNTIYF
CDR3 DNA: TGCGCCAGCAGCTTGAATACTGGAAACACCATATATTTT
D gene: .
V gene: TRBV5-1
clone size: .
J gene: TRBJ1-3

CDR3 protein: CASSLGLGGRETQYF
CDR3 DNA: TGCGCCAGCAGCTTGGGGTTGGGGGGGCGTGAGACCCAGTACTTC
D gene: .
V gene: TRBV5-1
clone size: .
J gene: TRBJ2-5

CDR3 protein: CASSLGGQGQPQHF
CDR3 DNA: TGTGCCAGCAGCTTGGGGGGGCAGGGTCAGCCCCAGCATTTT
D gene: .
V gene: TRBV7-2
clone size: .
J gene: TRBJ1-5

CDR3 protein: CASSSLHEQYF
CDR3 DNA: TGTGCCAGCAGCTCCCTCCACGAGCAGTACTTC
D gene: .
V gene: TRBV7-9
clone size: .
J gene: TRBJ2-7

CDR3 protein: CASSIDPQGEAFF
CDR3 DNA: TGTGCCAGTAGTATAGACCCTCAGGGGGAAGCTTTCTTT
D gene: .
V gene: TRBV19
clone size: few
J gene: TRBJ1-1

CDR3 protein: CASSTRQGYEQYF
CDR3 DNA: TGTGCCAGTAGTACCCGACAGGGCTACGAGCAGTACTTC
D gene: TRBD1
V gene: TRBV19
clone size: once
J gene: TRBJ2-7

CDR3 protein: CASRSRGQSEQYF
CDR3 DNA: TGTGCCAGCAGAAGCAGGGGTCAGAGCGAGCAGTACTTC
D gene: .
V gene: TRBV12-3/TRBV12-4
clone size: once
J gene: TRBJ2-7

CDR3 protein: CAVKPGQDRVTNEKLFF
CDR3 DNA: TGTGCCGTGAAACCGGGACAGGATAGGGTAACTAATGAAAAACTGTTTTTT
D gene: TRBD1
V gene: TRBV10-3
clone size: .
J gene: TRBJ1-4

CDR3 protein: CASSPPRTASTDTQYF
CDR3 DNA: TGTGCCAGCAGCCCCCCCCGGACAGCCAGCACAGATACGCAGTATTTT
D gene: .
V gene: TRBV7-9
clone size: .
J gene: TRBJ2-3

CDR3 protein: CASSQERQEDTEAFF
CDR3 DNA: TGTGCCAGCAGCCAAGAAAGGCAAGAGGACACTGAAGCTTTCTTT
D gene: .
V gene: TRBV4-2
clone size: .
J gene: TRBJ1-1

CDR3 protein: CASRRTARSYTEAFF
CDR3 DNA: TGTGCCAGCAGGCGGACAGCCCGGAGCTACACTGAAGCTTTCTTT
D gene: .
V gene: TRBV13
clone size: .
J gene: TRBJ1-1

CDR3 protein: CASRRVDRVEPQHF
CDR3 DNA: TGTGCCAGCAGACGCGTGGACAGGGTCGAACCCCAGCATTTT
D gene: TRBD1
V gene: TRBV27
clone size: .
J gene: TRBJ1-5

CDR3 protein: CASSVTPGGGDTQYF
CDR3 DNA: TGTGCCAGCAGCGTAACCCCCGGGGGAGGAGATACGCAGTATTTT
D gene: .
V gene: TRBV9
clone size: .
J gene: TRBJ2-3

CDR3 protein: CASSFGQGRENTEAFF
CDR3 DNA: TGTGCCAGCAGCTTCGGACAGGGCCGAGAAAACACTGAAGCTTTCTTT
D gene: TRBD1
V gene: TRBV6-6
clone size: .
J gene: TRBJ1-1

CDR3 protein: CASSAGTVGNTIYF
CDR3 DNA: TGTGCCAGCAGCGCCGGGACAGTTGGAAACACCATATATTTT
D gene: TRBD1
V gene: TRBV9
clone size: .
J gene: TRBJ1-3

CDR3 protein: CASSYSGRDIHNEQFF
CDR3 DNA: TGTGCCAGCAGTTATAGCGGGAGGGATATTCACAATGAGCAGTTCTTC
D gene: TRBD2
V gene: TRBV7-9
clone size: .
J gene: TRBJ2-1

CDR3 protein: CASSLDREREQYF
CDR3 DNA: TGTGCCAGCAGCTTGGACAGGGAACGCGAGCAGTACTTC
D gene: .
V gene: TRBV5-4
clone size: .
J gene: TRBJ2-7

CDR3 protein: CASSEQGSGELFF
CDR3 DNA: TGTGCCAGCAGTGAACAGGGTTCCGGGGAGCTGTTTTTT
D gene: .
V gene: TRBV6-1
clone size: .
J gene: TRBJ2-2

CDR3 protein: CASSNREDNISYEQYF
CDR3 DNA: TGTGCCAGCAGCAACAGGGAGGACAATATTTCCTACGAGCAGTACTTC
D gene: .
V gene: TRBV21-1
clone size: .
J gene: TRBJ2-7

CDR3 protein: CASSARVRTEAFF
CDR3 DNA: TGTGCCAGCTCGGCGAGGGTTCGCACTGAAGCTTTCTTT
D gene: .
V gene: TRBV6-5
clone size: .
J gene: TRBJ1-1

CDR3 protein: CASSMRGGEQYF
CDR3 DNA: TGTGCCAGTAGTATGCGGGGAGGCGAGCAGTACTTC
D gene: .
V gene: TRBV19
clone size: .
J gene: TRBJ2-7

CDR3 protein: CASSPEAEKLFF
CDR3 DNA: TGTGCCAGCAGCCCAGAAGCGGAAAAACTGTTTTTT
D gene: .
V gene: TRBV7-9
clone size: .
J gene: TRBJ1-4

CDR3 protein: CASSLQTGGTDTQYF
CDR3 DNA: TGTGCCAGCAGTCTGCAGACGGGGGGCACAGATACGCAGTATTTT
D gene: .
V gene: TRBV6-2/TRBV6-3
clone size: once
J gene: TRBJ2-3